Listed below are T cell receptor beta chains from one sample, sequenced in a study of control samples from healthy donors and cancer patients. Using immunoSEQ multiplex PCR, the repertoire was profiled, and TCRdb retains in-frame clones only, with some absent. The table lists 200,000 to 250,000 clones, 90% to 95% of them singletons. The sample was blood. These receptors were taken from a man aged 50 to 60 in good health. Each CDR3 is given without its conserved first and last residue.

J gene: TRBJ1-2
V gene: TRBV7-9
CDR3 protein: ASRFLRGTYGYT

J gene: TRBJ2-5
V gene: TRBV7-8
CDR3 protein: ASSGETQY

J gene: TRBJ1-1
V gene: TRBV6-6
CDR3 protein: ASSLSGRGAITEAF

J gene: TRBJ2-7
V gene: TRBV5-5
CDR3 protein: ASSWGLNYEQY

J gene: TRBJ2-7
V gene: TRBV7-2
CDR3 protein: ASSSGQGPYEQY

J gene: TRBJ2-1
V gene: TRBV6-5
CDR3 protein: ASTLDTSSYNEQF

J gene: TRBJ1-1
V gene: TRBV10-3
CDR3 protein: AISVDTGTEAF

J gene: TRBJ2-1
V gene: TRBV5-1
CDR3 protein: VSSSGASGGPIYNEQF

J gene: TRBJ1-6
V gene: TRBV11-2
CDR3 protein: ASSLGEGPPLH

J gene: TRBJ1-2
V gene: TRBV5-4
CDR3 protein: ASSFFQQPT

J gene: TRBJ1-2
V gene: TRBV27
CDR3 protein: ASSLTGNGYT

J gene: TRBJ1-4
V gene: TRBV4-1
CDR3 protein: ASSQETPEKLF

J gene: TRBJ1-6
V gene: TRBV7-2
CDR3 protein: ASSFKGTDYNSPLH

J gene: TRBJ1-2
V gene: TRBV6-5
CDR3 protein: ASRRTGANYGYT

J gene: TRBJ2-1
V gene: TRBV7-9
CDR3 protein: ASSLAGSSYNEQF

J gene: TRBJ2-7
V gene: TRBV29-1
CDR3 protein: SVEPTGLSEQY

J gene: TRBJ2-7
V gene: TRBV5-1
CDR3 protein: ASSLTLAGQGGYEQY

J gene: TRBJ1-2
V gene: TRBV6-2/TRBV6-3
CDR3 protein: ASSQWGTSNYGYT

J gene: TRBJ2-3
V gene: TRBV6-5
CDR3 protein: ASRTGFSTDTQY

J gene: TRBJ2-2
V gene: TRBV12-5
CDR3 protein: ASGPALGRIDTGELF

J gene: TRBJ1-1
V gene: TRBV7-3
CDR3 protein: ASSRFAGAQNMNTEAF

J gene: TRBJ1-3
V gene: TRBV5-4
CDR3 protein: ASSLALSGNTIY

J gene: TRBJ2-1
V gene: TRBV3-1/TRBV3-2
CDR3 protein: ASSSLSYNEQF

J gene: TRBJ1-1
V gene: TRBV12-3/TRBV12-4
CDR3 protein: ASSLLGTEAF

J gene: TRBJ1-2
V gene: TRBV5-8
CDR3 protein: ASSLGLTQNYGYT

J gene: TRBJ2-1
V gene: TRBV7-2
CDR3 protein: ASSWDKNNEQF

J gene: TRBJ2-3
V gene: TRBV18
CDR3 protein: ASSPREDTQY

J gene: TRBJ1-1
V gene: TRBV19
CDR3 protein: ASSINRVNTEAF

J gene: TRBJ2-1
V gene: TRBV11-2
CDR3 protein: ASSQDPSSYNEQF

J gene: TRBJ1-1
V gene: TRBV18
CDR3 protein: ASSQSQGDTEAF

J gene: TRBJ2-1
V gene: TRBV6-5
CDR3 protein: ASSYLAGAYNEQF

J gene: TRBJ1-5
V gene: TRBV30
CDR3 protein: ASKGQGGQPQH

J gene: TRBJ2-2
V gene: TRBV7-3
CDR3 protein: ASSLTGGTGELF

J gene: TRBJ2-3
V gene: TRBV20-1
CDR3 protein: SASLRPTDTQY

J gene: TRBJ2-2
V gene: TRBV7-6
CDR3 protein: ASSIPMTGPNTGELF

J gene: TRBJ1-2
V gene: TRBV2
CDR3 protein: ASSESGGIYGYT

J gene: TRBJ2-5
V gene: TRBV24-1
CDR3 protein: ATSDYSRGLGETQY

J gene: TRBJ1-2
V gene: TRBV3-1/TRBV3-2
CDR3 protein: ASNQRGAQGGYT

J gene: TRBJ1-3
V gene: TRBV4-3
CDR3 protein: ASSPGTIGNTIY

J gene: TRBJ1-2
V gene: TRBV5-1
CDR3 protein: ASSPAGGLYGYT

J gene: TRBJ1-1
V gene: TRBV7-2
CDR3 protein: ASSRDRGTEAF

J gene: TRBJ1-4
V gene: TRBV4-1
CDR3 protein: ASSPGGGLGKLF

J gene: TRBJ2-2
V gene: TRBV28
CDR3 protein: ASSGASPGTGELF

J gene: TRBJ1-3
V gene: TRBV19
CDR3 protein: ASSFGTGVSGNTIY

J gene: TRBJ1-2
V gene: TRBV28
CDR3 protein: ASSSLPGQVYT

J gene: TRBJ1-6
V gene: TRBV6-2/TRBV6-3
CDR3 protein: ASSYSPGTGNSPLH

J gene: TRBJ2-2
V gene: TRBV19
CDR3 protein: ASRRRGSNTGELF

J gene: TRBJ2-2
V gene: TRBV7-8
CDR3 protein: ASSSSGGVTGELF

J gene: TRBJ1-1
V gene: TRBV27
CDR3 protein: ASSSRRGWGAF

J gene: TRBJ2-5
V gene: TRBV5-1
CDR3 protein: ASSLGADSHHQETQY